This TCR beta chain appears in the sequencing data of a study of blood T cell repertoires in COVID-19. Only in-frame clones appear in the TCRdb table, and some are missing; sequencing was by immunoSEQ multiplex PCR. The data show 100,000 to 130,000 clones, about nine tenths seen once. V lost 5 bases, J lost 1 base, and 21 bases lay in between. Germline assignment: CDR1 MGHDK and CDR2 SYGVNS. The CDR3 consists of 18 residues. This sequence was found in a man aged 45-65 years with active or convalescent COVID-19. Input material: peripheral blood. This chain uses TRBV25-1 with TRBJ1-3, with D unclear. The CDR3 reads CASSQPNHRGTSGNTIYF. The CDR3 DNA is TGTGCCAGCAGTCAACCCAATCACCGGGGTACTTCTGGAAACACCATATATTTT.